Listed below are T cell receptor beta chains from one sample, sequenced in a study of a mutant IDH1 vaccine in newly diagnosed glioma. Sequencing used immunoSEQ multiplex PCR; TCRdb keeps in-frame clones, though not all of them. Of about 51,000 clones in the sample, around three quarters were seen once. The material sequenced was PBMCs, taken from a glioma patient treated with radiotherapy, temozolomide or both. These receptors all stem from a woman aged 40 to 50 with glioma. CDR3s include the opening cysteine and the closing phenylalanine or tryptophan. D genes are given only for firm matches. Size values are once, few and many counts, or a class for expanded clones, and some rows have none.

d_gene: NA; v_gene: TRBV6-1; abundance: NA; j_gene: TRBJ2-2; len: 14; CDR3nt: TGTGCCAGCCAAGGGGGGGGCGACACCGGGGAGCTGTTTTTT; CDR3aa: CASQGGGDTGELFF
d_gene: NA; v_gene: TRBV4-3; abundance: NA; j_gene: TRBJ1-1; len: 16; CDR3nt: TGCGCCAGCAGCCAAGAAGTCGACAGACCGAACTCTGAAGCTTTCTTT; CDR3aa: CASSQEVDRPNSEAFF
d_gene: TRBD1; v_gene: TRBV19; abundance: NA; j_gene: TRBJ1-1; len: 16; CDR3nt: TGTGCCAGTAGCGTATTAGGACAGGACCCGAACACTGAAGCTTTCTTT; CDR3aa: CASSVLGQDPNTEAFF
d_gene: TRBD1; v_gene: TRBV6-6; abundance: NA; j_gene: TRBJ2-1; len: 15; CDR3nt: TGTGCCAGCAGGAGCAGGACAGGAAACTACAATGAGCAGTTCTTC; CDR3aa: CASRSRTGNYNEQFF
d_gene: NA; v_gene: TRBV7-9; abundance: NA; j_gene: TRBJ1-2; len: 15; CDR3nt: TGTGCCAGCAGCTCCCTAGCCGCCCTTAACTATGGCTACACCTTC; CDR3aa: CASSSLAALNYGYTF
d_gene: NA; v_gene: TRBV10-3; abundance: NA; j_gene: TRBJ1-1; len: 14; CDR3nt: TGTGCCAGTCGCGAGACAGCCCAGAACACTGAAGCTTTCTTT; CDR3aa: CASRETAQNTEAFF
d_gene: TRBD2; v_gene: TRBV5-6; abundance: NA; j_gene: TRBJ2-5; len: 15; CDR3nt: TGTGCCAGCAGCGAAAGGGGACTAGGCGGCGAGACCCAGTACTTC; CDR3aa: CASSERGLGGETQYF
d_gene: NA; v_gene: TRBV5-4; abundance: NA; j_gene: TRBJ1-4; len: 12; CDR3nt: TGTGCCAGCAGCTTGTTAGGAGAAAAACTGTTTTTT; CDR3aa: CASSLLGEKLFF
d_gene: NA; v_gene: TRBV20-1; abundance: NA; j_gene: TRBJ1-2; len: 10; CDR3nt: TGCAGTGCTAGCTACTATGGCTACACCTTC; CDR3aa: CSASYYGYTF
d_gene: TRBD1; v_gene: TRBV5-1; abundance: few; j_gene: TRBJ1-1; len: 14; CDR3nt: TGCGCCAGCAGCGGGAAAACAGGGGGCTCTGAAGCTTTCTTT; CDR3aa: CASSGKTGGSEAFF
d_gene: NA; v_gene: TRBV4-1; abundance: NA; j_gene: TRBJ2-3; len: 15; CDR3nt: TGCGCCAGCAGCCAAGAAAACTATCTTACAGATACGCAGTATTTT; CDR3aa: CASSQENYLTDTQYF
d_gene: TRBD1; v_gene: TRBV5-1; abundance: NA; j_gene: TRBJ1-1; len: 15; CDR3nt: TGCGCCAGCAGCCAACCAACAGGGGAAGGCGCTGAAGCTTTCTTT; CDR3aa: CASSQPTGEGAEAFF
d_gene: NA; v_gene: TRBV7-9; abundance: NA; j_gene: TRBJ2-7; len: 15; CDR3nt: TGTGCCAGCAGCTTAATCTGGAGTTTCCCTTTCGAGCAGTACTTC; CDR3aa: CASSLIWSFPFEQYF
d_gene: TRBD2; v_gene: TRBV19; abundance: NA; j_gene: TRBJ2-7; len: 19; CDR3nt: TGTGCCAGTAGTATAGCCCTCCGGACTAGCGGGGGGGCTTTCTACGAGCAGTACTTC; CDR3aa: CASSIALRTSGGAFYEQYF
d_gene: NA; v_gene: TRBV6-1; abundance: once; j_gene: TRBJ1-6; len: 14; CDR3nt: TGTGCCAGCAGTCCGGGGGGGGTGAGGACCCAACCTTTTTTT; CDR3aa: CASSPGGVRTQPFF
d_gene: NA; v_gene: TRBV19; abundance: NA; j_gene: TRBJ2-7; len: 14; CDR3nt: TGTGCCAGTAGTATAGGGCGGGCTTCCTACGAGCAGTACTTC; CDR3aa: CASSIGRASYEQYF
d_gene: NA; v_gene: TRBV29-1; abundance: NA; j_gene: TRBJ1-1; len: 12; CDR3nt: TGCAGCATAAATCAGGGGAGGACTGAAGCTTTCTTT; CDR3aa: CSINQGRTEAFF
d_gene: NA; v_gene: TRBV11-3; abundance: few; j_gene: TRBJ1-1; len: 14; CDR3nt: TGTGCCAGCAGCTTAGGTGGGTCGAACACTGAAGCTTTCTTT; CDR3aa: CASSLGGSNTEAFF
d_gene: NA; v_gene: TRBV5-1; abundance: once; j_gene: TRBJ1-1; len: 13; CDR3nt: TGCGCCAGCAGCTACACATTGAACACTGAAGCTTTCTTT; CDR3aa: CASSYTLNTEAFF
d_gene: NA; v_gene: TRBV7-3; abundance: few; j_gene: TRBJ1-1; len: 14; CDR3nt: TGTGCCAGCAGCCCCGGGCAGATGAACACTGAAGCTTTCTTT; CDR3aa: CASSPGQMNTEAFF
d_gene: NA; v_gene: TRBV19; abundance: NA; j_gene: TRBJ1-2; len: 12; CDR3nt: TGTGCCAGTAACCCAGGGAACTATGGCTACACCTTC; CDR3aa: CASNPGNYGYTF
d_gene: NA; v_gene: TRBV9; abundance: NA; j_gene: TRBJ2-3; len: 14; CDR3nt: TGTGCCAGCACCCCCGGCAGGACCACAGATACGCAGTATTTT; CDR3aa: CASTPGRTTDTQYF
d_gene: TRBD2; v_gene: TRBV2; abundance: NA; j_gene: TRBJ2-7; len: 15; CDR3nt: TGTGCCAGCAGCGTAACTAGCGGTAGCTCCTACGAGCAGTACTTC; CDR3aa: CASSVTSGSSYEQYF
d_gene: NA; v_gene: TRBV27; abundance: NA; j_gene: TRBJ1-5; len: 14; CDR3nt: TGTGCCAGCAGTCCAGGAGGGGGATATCAGCCCCAGCATTTT; CDR3aa: CASSPGGGYQPQHF
d_gene: TRBD1; v_gene: TRBV13; abundance: NA; j_gene: TRBJ2-5; len: 16; CDR3nt: TGTGCCAGCAGCTTCGCTCCTACAGGGGTTCGAGAGACCCAGTACTTC; CDR3aa: CASSFAPTGVRETQYF
d_gene: TRBD2; v_gene: TRBV6-5; abundance: NA; j_gene: TRBJ2-7; len: 12; CDR3nt: TGTGCCAGCAGTACCGGGGGGTACGAGCAGTACTTC; CDR3aa: CASSTGGYEQYF
d_gene: TRBD2; v_gene: TRBV7-9; abundance: NA; j_gene: TRBJ2-3; len: 19; CDR3nt: TGTGCCAGCAGCCCTATACCCCGCGCGGGGGGCTCTAGCACAGATACGCAGTATTTT; CDR3aa: CASSPIPRAGGSSTDTQYF
d_gene: NA; v_gene: TRBV19; abundance: NA; j_gene: TRBJ1-5; len: 14; CDR3nt: TGTGCCAGTAGTTCTGGGAATAGCAATCAGCCCCAGCATTTT; CDR3aa: CASSSGNSNQPQHF
d_gene: TRBD1; v_gene: TRBV10-3; abundance: NA; j_gene: TRBJ1-2; len: 12; CDR3nt: TGTGCCAGCAGGGGGGTAAACTATGGCTACACCTTC; CDR3aa: CASRGVNYGYTF
d_gene: NA; v_gene: TRBV30; abundance: NA; j_gene: TRBJ1-3; len: 13; CDR3nt: TGTGCCTCGGCCAGGGGCTCTGGAAACACCATATATTTT; CDR3aa: CASARGSGNTIYF
d_gene: NA; v_gene: TRBV5-1; abundance: NA; j_gene: TRBJ2-5; len: 15; CDR3nt: TGCGCCAGCAGCCCGGGGGCCTCGGGGCCCGAGACCCAGTACTTC; CDR3aa: CASSPGASGPETQYF
d_gene: NA; v_gene: TRBV7-9; abundance: NA; j_gene: TRBJ2-1; len: 15; CDR3nt: TGTGCCAGCAGCTTATCACAGGGAATCGGGAATGAGCAGTTCTTC; CDR3aa: CASSLSQGIGNEQFF
d_gene: NA; v_gene: TRBV19; abundance: NA; j_gene: TRBJ1-4; len: 14; CDR3nt: TGTGCCAGTAGTATAAGAGGGTCCGATGAAAAACTGTTTTTT; CDR3aa: CASSIRGSDEKLFF
d_gene: TRBD1; v_gene: TRBV19; abundance: NA; j_gene: TRBJ1-6; len: 15; CDR3nt: TGTGCCAGTAGGGAACGACAGGGTGGTAATTCACCCCTCCACTTT; CDR3aa: CASRERQGGNSPLHF
d_gene: NA; v_gene: TRBV2; abundance: few; j_gene: TRBJ1-1; len: 14; CDR3nt: TGTGCCAGCATCCGAGACGGGCAGAACACTGAAGCTTTCTTT; CDR3aa: CASIRDGQNTEAFF
d_gene: TRBD2; v_gene: TRBV2; abundance: NA; j_gene: TRBJ2-3; len: 15; CDR3nt: TGTGCCAGCAGTCCCCTAGCGGGGGGTACAGATACGCAGTATTTT; CDR3aa: CASSPLAGGTDTQYF
d_gene: NA; v_gene: TRBV19; abundance: NA; j_gene: TRBJ2-5; len: 14; CDR3nt: TGTGCCAGTAGTGCGACAGAGTACCAAGAGACCCAGTACTTC; CDR3aa: CASSATEYQETQYF
d_gene: NA; v_gene: TRBV2; abundance: NA; j_gene: TRBJ2-5; len: 14; CDR3nt: TGTGCCAGCAGAGCTTCTAGCTTGGGGGAGACCCAGTACTTC; CDR3aa: CASRASSLGETQYF
d_gene: TRBD1; v_gene: TRBV27; abundance: NA; j_gene: TRBJ1-5; len: 14; CDR3nt: TGTGCCAGCTCGACAGGGTATAGCAATCAGCCCCAGCATTTT; CDR3aa: CASSTGYSNQPQHF